Listed below are T cell receptor beta chains from one sample, sequenced in a study of graft-versus-host responses after intestinal transplantation. Assay: immunoSEQ multiplex PCR; the TCRdb copy retains only in-frame clones and omits some. The profile shows 3,000 to 4,000 clones, roughly two thirds of them singletons. The starting material was ileum tissue, obtained approximately 960 days after intestinal transplantation. The receptors were gathered from a human patient who received an intestinal transplant, so some T cells may come from the graft donor. CDR3s include the opening cysteine and the closing phenylalanine or tryptophan. D genes are given only for firm matches. The size of a clone is reported for some rows only, either as once, few or many, or as a class for expanded clones.

j_call,v_call,d_call,clone_size,cdr3_aa,cdr3_nt
TRBJ2-2,TRBV18,TRBD1,-,CASSPRDRNTGELFF,TGTGCCAGCTCACCACGGGACAGGAACACCGGGGAGCTGTTTTTT
TRBJ1-6,TRBV28,TRBD1,hyperexpanded,CASSLQGGYNSPLHF,TGTGCCAGCAGTCTACAGGGGGGGTATAATTCACCCCTCCACTTT
TRBJ1-1,TRBV19,-,-,CASSIGQGWGTEAFF,TGTGCCAGTAGTATTGGGCAGGGGTGGGGCACTGAAGCTTTCTTT
TRBJ1-2,TRBV4-1,-,-,CASSQVTGWVNPNYGYTF,TGCGCCAGCAGCCAAGTTACAGGGTGGGTTAATCCTAACTATGGCTACACCTTC
TRBJ1-2,TRBV30,-,-,CAWSPDLHNYGYTF,TGTGCCTGGAGTCCGGATCTACATAACTATGGCTACACCTTC
TRBJ2-7,TRBV5-1,-,-,CASSSSQGPYEQYF,TGCGCCAGCAGCTCTTCACAGGGCCCCTACGAGCAGTACTTC
TRBJ1-1,TRBV15,-,few,CATSQVGSGRMNTEAFF,TGTGCCACCTCACAAGTAGGGTCGGGCAGGATGAACACTGAAGCTTTCTTT
TRBJ1-6,TRBV4-1,-,large,CASSQRQLSGDSPLHF,TGCGCCAGCAGCCAGCGACAGCTTTCGGGTGATTCACCCCTCCACTTT
TRBJ2-5,TRBV10-3,-,-,CAISEQGSETQYF,TGTGCCATCAGTGAGCAGGGCTCGGAGACCCAGTACTTC
TRBJ2-2,TRBV28,TRBD2,-,CASSTPGTSGTITGELFF,TGTGCCAGCAGTACGCCCGGGACTAGCGGAACCATAACCGGGGAGCTGTTTTTT
TRBJ2-7,TRBV27,TRBD2,-,CASSYSGSPHEQYF,TGTGCCAGCAGCTATAGCGGGAGCCCCCACGAGCAGTACTTC
TRBJ2-2,TRBV5-6,TRBD1,few,CASSPIDRENTGELFF,TGTGCCAGCAGCCCGATAGACAGGGAGAACACCGGGGAGCTGTTTTTT
TRBJ1-3,TRBV6-5,TRBD1,-,CASSYSQGAGNTIYF,TGTGCCAGCAGTTACTCGCAGGGGGCTGGAAACACCATATATTTT
TRBJ1-2,TRBV7-9,TRBD1,-,CASSFGTAYGYTF,TGTGCCAGCAGCTTCGGGACAGCCTATGGCTACACCTTC
TRBJ2-5,TRBV28,TRBD1,-,CASRTGQETQYF,TGTGCCAGCCGGACAGGCCAAGAGACCCAGTACTTC
TRBJ2-3,TRBV5-1,-,-,CASSAGLSSTDTQYF,TGCGCCAGCAGCGCAGGACTCTCTAGCACAGATACGCAGTATTTT
TRBJ2-1,TRBV10-3,TRBD2,-,CAIKTRSGGEQFF,TGTGCCATCAAAACGAGGTCGGGAGGTGAGCAGTTCTTC
TRBJ2-2,TRBV29-1,TRBD1,-,CSVSGTGGRGELFF,TGCAGCGTTTCCGGGACAGGGGGTCGGGGGGAGCTGTTTTTT
TRBJ1-6,TRBV5-1,-,-,CASSLTGNSPLHF,TGCGCCAGCAGCTTGACAGGGAATTCACCCCTCCACTTT
TRBJ1-5,TRBV7-2,-,-,CASSVRGNQPQHF,TGTGCCAGCAGCGTTAGGGGCAATCAGCCCCAGCATTTT
TRBJ2-2,TRBV5-6,-,-,CASSSQGGGELFF,TGTGCCAGCAGCTCGCAGGGTGGCGGGGAGCTGTTTTTT
TRBJ1-2,TRBV10-3,-,-,CAITPGQANYGYTF,TGTGCCATCACTCCGGGACAAGCTAACTATGGCTACACCTTC
TRBJ2-7,TRBV28,TRBD1,-,CASMGQGIEQYF,TGTGCCAGCATGGGACAGGGTATCGAGCAGTACTTC
TRBJ2-3,TRBV2,-,once,CASSEAGRIGFTDTQYF,TGTGCCAGCAGTGAGGCAGGGAGGATCGGGTTCACAGATACGCAGTATTTT
TRBJ2-5,TRBV28,-,-,CASSWAQYF,TGTGCCAGCAGTTGGGCCCAGTACTTC
TRBJ2-1,TRBV5-6,TRBD2,once,CASSLGTSGYNEQFF,TGTGCCAGCAGCTTGGGGACTAGCGGGTACAATGAGCAGTTCTTC
TRBJ2-1,TRBV2,-,-,CASSQSYNEQFF,TGTGCCAGCAGTCAATCTTACAATGAGCAGTTCTTC
TRBJ2-5,TRBV10-3,-,-,CAISESRRGQETQYF,TGTGCCATCAGTGAGTCGCGAAGGGGCCAAGAGACCCAGTACTTC
TRBJ1-1,TRBV4-1,-,large,CASSQIQGSTEAFF,TGCGCCAGCAGCCAAATACAAGGTTCGACTGAAGCTTTCTTT
TRBJ2-7,TRBV7-2,TRBD1,once,CASSEDREVSEQYF,TGTGCCAGCAGCGAGGACAGGGAGGTATCCGAGCAGTACTTC
TRBJ2-2,TRBV28,-,-,CASSLLVGMNTGELFF,TGTGCCAGCAGTTTATTGGTCGGGATGAACACCGGGGAGCTGTTTTTT
TRBJ1-3,TRBV5-4,-,few,CASSPSSGNTIYF,TGTGCCAGCAGCCCTTCCTCTGGAAACACCATATATTTT
TRBJ1-2,TRBV6-1,TRBD1,-,CASRPKTDRDGYTF,TGTGCCAGCAGACCTAAAACGGACAGGGATGGCTACACCTTC
TRBJ1-4,TRBV6-5,-,-,CASRTQTGLKKLFF,TGTGCCAGCCGGACCCAGACAGGATTGAAAAAACTGTTTTTT
TRBJ2-1,TRBV2,TRBD2,-,CASRATSGVYNEQFF,TGTGCCAGCAGGGCCACTAGCGGGGTTTACAATGAGCAGTTCTTC
TRBJ2-7,TRBV6-1,TRBD1,-,CASRMGRGLGEQYF,TGTGCCAGCAGGATGGGCAGGGGGCTCGGGGAGCAGTACTTC
TRBJ2-3,TRBV6-4,-,-,CASSDSRDTQYF,TGTGCCAGCAGTGACTCGAGGGATACGCAGTATTTT
TRBJ2-1,TRBV7-9,TRBD2,once,CASSATSGGYNEQFF,TGTGCCAGCAGCGCGACTAGCGGGGGATACAATGAGCAGTTCTTC
TRBJ1-5,TRBV18,TRBD1,-,CASSPGQGGTQHF,TGTGCCAGCTCACCGGGACAGGGGGGGACCCAGCATTTT
TRBJ1-5,TRBV5-1,-,-,CASSLDPTLSQPQHF,TGCGCCAGCAGCTTGGATCCGACACTGAGTCAGCCCCAGCATTTT
TRBJ1-4,TRBV7-2,-,-,CASSPGQRLNEKLFF,TGTGCCAGCAGCCCCGGACAGCGGTTAAATGAAAAACTGTTTTTT
TRBJ2-2,TRBV21-1,-,-,CASSKVRRAGRTGELFF,TGTGCCAGCAGCAAAGTAAGGCGGGCAGGGAGGACCGGGGAGCTGTTTTTT
TRBJ1-3,TRBV4-3,-,-,CASSQAQIGNTIYF,TGCGCCAGCAGCCAAGCCCAAATTGGAAACACCATATATTTT
TRBJ1-3,TRBV9,-,-,CASSVDEGITGNTIYF,TGTGCCAGCAGCGTAGATGAGGGAATTACTGGAAACACCATATATTTT
TRBJ2-7,TRBV28,-,-,CASSLCIRGATCEQYF,TGTGCCAGCAGTTTATGCATCAGGGGTGCGACTTGCGAGCAGTACTTC
TRBJ2-1,TRBV18,-,-,CASSPGSVDNEQFF,TGTGCCAGCTCACCAGGGTCAGTAGACAATGAGCAGTTCTTC